The text below deals with one T cell receptor (beta chain). The sample holds one count of this clone. What antigen it recognizes has not been identified. Per-base qualities were not stored, and no clone one base away is much larger. Whole blood was collected in K2EDTA tubes by collaborating institutions according to the institutions' own protocols. Collaborator samples were shipped for TCRbeta analysis as frozen whole blood, isolated PBMCs, or DNA extracted from either sample type. The immunoSEQ Assay, a bias-controlled multiplex PCR, was used to amplify TCRbeta CDR3 regions from genomic DNA. As for the original processing: Within the assay, amplification of reference gene primers was used to estimate how many nucleated cells each sample contained. Sequence reads were collapsed and filtered to measure the absolute abundance of every unique TCRbeta CDR3 rearrangement. For each sample, productive Simpson clonality was calculated by taking the square root of Simpson's diversity index across productive rearrangements. The table was pulled from immuneACCESS by TCRdb, which kept in-frame rearrangements only. Such tables lose some clones; where checked, under half of the loss comes from unresolved V genes, and the rest has no known cause. V, J and clone size are those of that table, while D and trimming were read from the DNA. The sample includes 240,000 or so clones, with approximately 85% observed a single time. The ten top clones hold around 12% of the sample.

These data originate in a study of blood T cell repertoires in COVID-19 (dated by TCRdb to about 2020). Study-level background: Samples covering the acute and convalescent phases of COVID-19 were provided by collaborators in the United States, Italy and Spain. Nearly every sample came with metadata listing a de-identified subject ID, COVID-19 status, age in years and sex. HLA class I and class II types, where available, came from metadata supplied by the sample provider rather than from assay-based typing. The repertoires were released in a freely available public database intended as a resource for research on the immune response to SARS-CoV-2. The samples were drawn from the first 160 participants of the ongoing ImmuneRACE study and from some 1,300 subjects provided by 6 global collaborators. The prospective study material was composed of cDNA or gDNA derived from T cells, B-cell-depleted T cells, or PBMCs. Deeply sampled blood TCRbeta repertoires from subjects exposed to, actively infected with, or recovered from COVID-19 were included in the dataset.

At the junction V is shortened by 2 bases and J by 4 bases, with 18 bases in between. The CDR3, from cysteine to phenylalanine, totals 17 residues. The entry retains the CDR3 DNA only, 51 bases that are in frame from base 1. Looking up the germline V gene yields CDR1 SNHLY and CDR2 FYNNEI. The full study reports these points: The quantity of clinical and demographic metadata differed by source and by participant and was supplied without curation.

The sequenced sample was peripheral blood. The V and J genes are TRBV2 and TRBJ1-3; a tentative D call is TRBD1 (6 bases match). The TCR originated in a woman aged 60-75 years with active or convalescent COVID-19. The CDR3 region reads CASSEPGQPNRGNTIYF. The DNA sequence reads TGTGCCAGCAGTGAACCCGGACAGCCCAATCGAGGAAACACCATATATTTT.